Each of the 26 T cell receptor beta chains below was sequenced from the same sample in a study of T cell repertoires in cytomegalovirus infection. TCRdb fed the reads into MiXCR, producing one record per CDR3 protein. Of around 530,000 distinct CDR3 sequences in the sample, more than 25% were seen once. Sequencing was done on a sample of PBMCs. Every receptor here comes from a human donor in good health (CMV status not recorded). Some clones in this sample may be carry-over from other donors' samples.

The rearrangement uses TRBV7-2 and TRBJ1-2, with D possibly matching TRBD1 (6 bases). CDR3 length: 16 amino acids. Deletions cut 1 base from V and 2 bases from J, with 14 bases between. Germline values: CDR1 SGHTA, CDR2 FQGNSA. The CDR3 here is CASSLGGRGANYGYTF. In DNA form, the CDR3 reads TGTGCCAGCAGCTTAGGAGGCAGGGGCGCGAACTATGGCTACACCTTC.

CDR3 in DNA: TGTGCCATCAAGGGGACTGGCTCCGACGAGCAGTACGTC. This translates into CAIKGTGSDEQYV. The chain links TRBV10-3 to TRBJ2-7; the D gene is possibly TRBD2 (6 bases). The CDR3 extends over 13 amino acids. Germline assignment: CDR1 ENHRY and CDR2 SYGVKD.

In its sample, this clonotype was seen a few times. CDR3 nucleotide sequence: TGTGCCAGTAGTATGGCAGCTCCCGGCACTGAAGCTTTCTTT. It specifies CASSMAAPGTEAFF. The genes are TRBV19 and TRBJ1-1; unclear D gene. The V end lost 3 bases, the J end lost 4 bases, and 12 bases lay between the germline ends. This CDR3 has 14 residues. Germline values: CDR1 LNHDA, CDR2 SQIVND (reference sequence).

V is TRBV12-3 or TRBV12-4 and J is TRBJ2-7; unclear D gene. CDR3 size: 13 residues. Trimming pared 3 bases from V and 2 bases from J, leaving 8 bases between. As DNA, the CDR3 is TGTGCCAGCAGTTTGGGCAGAGCCTACGAGCAGTACGTC. Amino acids: CASSLGRAYEQYV.

This chain uses TRBV7-6 with TRBJ1-2, with D perhaps matching TRBD1 (6 bases). Trimming removed 1 base from V and 2 bases from J, with 11 bases in between. CDR3 length: 15 residues. The V gene's germline CDR1 is SGHVS and CDR2 FNYEAQ. In nucleotides, the CDR3 is TGTGCCAGCAGCTTAGGGACAGACCCCAACTATGGCTACACCTTC. As protein: CASSLGTDPNYGYTF.

The chain carries TRBV28 and TRBJ2-1; no clear D gene. The CDR3 runs to 15 residues. CDR1 and CDR2 (germline): MDHEN, SYDVKM. The V gene lost 4 bases and the J gene lost 0 bases, with 10 bases spanning the gap. CDR3 DNA sequence: TGTGCCAGCAGTTACCGCTTGGGCTCCTACAATGAGCAGTTCTTC. This codes for CASSYRLGSYNEQFF. Full variable domain (rest looked up from reference TRBV28 and TRBJ2-1): DVKVTQSSRYLVKRTGEKVFLECVQDMDHENMFWYRQDPGLGLRLIYFSYDVKMKEKGDIPEGYSVSREKKERFSLILESASTNQTSMYLCASSYRLGSYNEQFFGPGTRLTVL.

There are many counts of this clonotype. The junction differs from germline at one of its ends, possibly a read error. Here the CDR3 DNA reads TGTGCCAGCAGCCTAACGTGGGCAGGGGGCAAACAGCCCCAGCATTTT. This sequence encodes CASSLTWAGGKQPQHF. The V and J genes are TRBV7-2 and TRBJ1-5; 8 positions agree with TRBD1. Germline loops: CDR1 SGHTA, CDR2 FQGNSA. This CDR3 has 16 amino acids.

This clonotype was found many times. The chain employs TRBV7-2 and TRBJ2-2, with D possibly matching TRBD1 (5 bases). This CDR3 has 15 residues. Trimming pared 4 bases from V and 6 bases from J, leaving 15 bases between. Looked up from germline, CDR1 is SGHTA and CDR2 is FQGNSA. The CDR3 is CASSSGPREAGELFF. In DNA, the CDR3 is TGTGCCAGCAGCTCTGGCCCCAGGGAAGCCGGGGAGCTGTTTTTT.

This clonotype was found a few times. The chain has TRBV6-2 or TRBV6-3 and TRBJ1-3; 9 bases match TRBD1. Germline loops: CDR1 MNHEY, CDR2 SVGEGT. The length of the CDR3 is 16 residues. With V trimmed by 5 bases and J by 1 base, 6 bases remained unmatched. The CDR3, as DNA: TGTGCCAGCAGTGAAACAGGGGGCGCATCTGGAAACACCATATATTTT. This encodes CASSETGGASGNTIYF.

The J gene is TRBJ2-5, the V gene TRBV7-2; 12 positions agree with TRBD2. CDR1 is SGHTA and CDR2 is FQGNSA in the germline V gene. J was trimmed by 6 bases and V by 4 bases; bases with no gene match: 6. The CDR3 sequence is 15 residues long. The CDR3 reads CASSSTSGSWKTQYF. The CDR3 DNA reads TGTGCCAGCAGCTCGACTAGCGGGAGCTGGAAGACCCAGTACTTC.

This clonotype was detected a few times. This chain links TRBV7-2 with TRBJ1-6; 7 bases fit TRBD1. The germline V gene has CDR1 SGHTA and CDR2 FQGNSA. Germline trimming cut 4 bases from V and 7 bases from J; bases unmatched to any gene: 16. There are 18 residues in the CDR3. The CDR3 loop reads CASSSPDKTGRRNSPLHF. CDR3 coding DNA: TGTGCCAGCAGCTCCCCAGATAAGACAGGGAGGCGGAATTCACCCCTCCACTTT.

V gene TRBV4-1 combines with J gene TRBJ2-1, with D perhaps TRBD2 (5 bases). The germline V and J ends were trimmed by 0 bases and 4 bases, with 22 bases remaining between them. The CDR3 is 19 residues long. The germline V gene encodes CDR1 MGHRA and CDR2 YSYEKL. Here the CDR3 reads CASSQDSVRTPFQYNEQFF. The CDR3, as DNA: TGCGCCAGCAGCCAAGATTCTGTCCGGACTCCCTTCCAGTACAATGAGCAGTTCTTC.

The V gene is TRBV24-1, the J gene TRBJ2-3, with TRBD2 as a possible D gene (5 bases). The germline gives CDR1 KGHDR, CDR2 SFDVKD. The V end was cut by 3 bases, the J end by 4 bases, with 16 bases between. The CDR3 covers 16 residues. CDR3 region: CATSDLTSSGADTQYF. For the CDR3, the DNA is TGTGCCACCAGTGATCTGACATCCAGCGGAGCAGATACGCAGTATTTT.

The V call is TRBV4-3, the J call TRBJ2-7; D is uncertain. The ends were cut back, 3 bases at V and 3 bases at J, with 12 bases in the middle. The germline V gene encodes CDR1 LGHNA and CDR2 YSLEER. This CDR3 comprises 14 residues. As DNA, the CDR3 is TGCGCCAGCAGCCATGATAGGGCCCTCTACGAGCAGTACTTC. Translating it yields CASSHDRALYEQYF.

The chain recombines TRBV28 with TRBJ2-5; no reliable D call. The length of the CDR3 is 15 residues. In germline, CDR1 is MDHEN, CDR2 SYDVKM. With 2 bases removed from V and 0 bases from J, the gap between germline ends came to 10 bases. The CDR3 DNA reads as TGTGCCAGCAGTTTAAATGGTGCTGACCAAGAGACCCAGTACTTC. Its protein is CASSLNGADQETQYF.

This sequence joins TRBV12-3 or TRBV12-4 and TRBJ1-2; unclear D gene. Trimming pared 5 bases from V and 0 bases from J, leaving 13 bases between. CDR3 size: 15 residues. As DNA, the CDR3 is TGTGCCAGCAGTACGGCGGGGAGCCCTAACTATGGCTACACCTTC. Residues: CASSTAGSPNYGYTF.

In this sample, this clonotype turned up many times. This chain uses TRBV4-1 with TRBJ1-2; D gene uncertain. The ends were cut back, 3 bases at V and 8 bases at J, with 22 bases in the middle. The CDR3 is 16 residues long. The V gene's germline CDR1 is MGHRA and CDR2 YSYEKL. Written as DNA, the CDR3 is TGCGCCAGCAGCCATGGCGGGTCAGCCGTAAGAGGCGGCTACACCTTC. Protein sequence: CASSHGGSAVRGGYTF.

The gene calls are TRBV6-8 and TRBJ2-1, with 8 positions matching TRBD2. Germline assignment: CDR1 MNHGY and CDR2 SAAAGT. This CDR3 region has 13 residues. Unmatched junction bases numbered 0, after V lost 3 bases and J lost 5 bases. Here the CDR3 reads CASSYSGNNEQFF. The DNA for the CDR3 is TGTGCCAGCAGTTATAGCGGGAACAATGAGCAGTTCTTC.

This rearrangement joins TRBV20-1 to TRBJ2-7, with D tentatively TRBD2 (5 bases). The CDR3 length is 11 residues. Deletions cut 6 bases from V and 2 bases from J, with 8 bases between. In germline, CDR1 is DFQATT, CDR2 SNEGSKA (reference sequence). CDR3 bases: TGCAGTGCCGGAGGCCCCTACGAGCAGTACTTC. Protein product: CSAGGPYEQYF.

The chain links TRBV20-1 to TRBJ2-1; possibly TRBD2 for D (6 bases). Germline V gene lookup returns CDR1 DFQATT and CDR2 SNEGSKA (reference sequence). Trimming left V 1 base short and J 2 bases short, with 12 bases between. There are 15 residues in the CDR3. The CDR3 DNA sequence: TGCAGTGCTAGAGTGGCGGGGACCCCCTACAATGAGCAGTTCTTC. Translation: CSARVAGTPYNEQFF.

This clonotype is a singleton in its sample. The genes are TRBV2 and TRBJ1-4, with D unresolved. This CDR3 spans 15 amino acids. V lost 4 bases and J 0 bases, leaving 9 bases between the germline ends. CDR1 is SNHLY, CDR2 FYNNEI, per germline. CDR3 DNA: TGTGCCAGCAGTGGCCCAGGTGCAACTAATGAAAAACTGTTTTTT. It yields the protein CASSGPGATNEKLFF.

To note about this clonotype: A much more abundant neighbour one base away suggests this may be a read error. Lacking the conserved final phenylalanine or tryptophan, this CDR3 likely reflects a read error. The genes are TRBV20-1 and TRBJ2-7; TRBD2 might be the D (6 bases). The CDR3 has 13 residues. CDR1 is DFQATT and CDR2 is SNEGSKA in the germline V gene (reference sequence). V was clipped by 0 bases and J by 3 bases, with 9 bases between them. The CDR3 DNA follows: TGCAGTGCTAGAGATCTTAGCGGCTACGAGCAGTACCTC. It yields the protein CSARDLSGYEQYL.

This clonotype was found a few times. V gene TRBV7-6 combines with J gene TRBJ2-7; D possibly uses TRBD1 or TRBD2 (6 bases each). Deletions cut 1 base from V and 2 bases from J, with 12 bases between. Germline V gene sequence: CDR1 SGHVS, CDR2 FNYEAQ. The CDR3 length is 15 residues. The CDR3 here is CASSLGHRGPYEQYF. CDR3 bases: TGTGCCAGCAGCTTAGGGCACCGGGGGCCCTACGAGCAGTACTTC.

The chain joins TRBV28 to TRBJ2-3; D call uncertain. CDR3 length: 10 residues. CDR1 and CDR2 (germline): MDHEN, SYDVKM. V gave up 5 bases and J gave up 12 bases, with 9 bases separating them. CDR3 in amino acids: CASSRLRQYF. CDR3 coding DNA: TGTGCCAGCAGTCGTCTAAGACAGTATTTT.

This chain links TRBV20-1 with TRBJ1-5; weak D call: TRBD1 (5 bases). V lost 6 bases to trimming and J lost 1 base, with 10 bases between them. Germline V gene data show CDR1 as DFQATT and CDR2 as SNEGSKA (reference sequence). CDR3 size: 13 residues. In DNA, the CDR3 is TGCAGTGCCACCCAGGGAAGCAATCAGCCCCAGCATTTT. Translated: CSATQGSNQPQHF.

The table lists this clonotype with a count of one. The chain has TRBV24-1 and TRBJ2-1, with D maybe TRBD2 (5 bases). This CDR3 region has 18 residues. Germline V gene lookup returns CDR1 KGHDR and CDR2 SFDVKD. The V end was cut by 0 bases, the J end by 5 bases, with 19 bases between. CDR3 region: CATSDLRRSSGGDNEQFF. CDR3 DNA: TGTGCCACCAGTGATTTGAGAAGATCCAGCGGAGGTGACAATGAGCAGTTCTTC.